The 17 T cell receptor beta chains presented below share a single source sample, sequenced in a study of T cells in women clearing cervical HPV infection. Sequenced by immunoSEQ multiplex PCR; TCRdb stores in-frame clones only, minus some. The sample data list approximately 23,000 clones. The sequencing input was blood buffy coat. The receptors were gathered from a woman between 18 and 69 years old with a cervical HPV16 infection that either progressed to CIN3+ or cleared (not recorded which).

Note on this clone: The read comes to an end 3 residues before the CDR3 does, leaving the germline J gene to fill in the end. This chain uses TRBV5-6 with TRBJ1-4; 7 bases agree with TRBD1. The CDR3 runs to 15 residues. V shed 4 bases and J 3 bases; nucleotides not matched to a gene: 6. Per germline, CDR1 SGHDT and CDR2 YYEEEE. CDR3 DNA (partial): TGTGCCAGCAGCAGGGGGCGCCGGGCTAATGAAAAA. Translation: CASSRGRRANEK. The entire CDR3 protein is CASSRGRRANEKLFF.

Its frequency marks this clone as medium-sized. The read finishes 3 residues shy of the CDR3 end, and the germline J gene is used to complete it. The rearrangement links TRBV9 to TRBJ2-5; D could derive from TRBD1 or TRBD2 (5 bases each). Trimming took 3 bases from V and 1 from J, leaving 16 bases between them. Germline V lookup: CDR1 SGDLS, CDR2 YYNGEE. The CDR3 spans 16 residues. CDR3 DNA (partial): TGTGCCAGCAGCGAGGGGAGAGCAAGCCCCCAAGAGACC. Translated: CASSEGRASPQET. In full, the CDR3 is CASSEGRASPQETQYF.

As regards this clone: The DNA ends 3 residues before the CDR3 does, and the rest of the CDR3 is filled in from the germline J gene. This rearrangement joins TRBV7-9 to TRBJ1-2; tentative D call: TRBD1 (5 bases). The germline V gene has CDR1 SEHNR and CDR2 FQNEAQ (reference sequence). Trimming took off 1 base at V and 4 bases at J, with 10 bases between the two ends. The CDR3 loop spans 14 amino acids. The CDR3 reads CASSLGPGIYGYTF. Partial CDR3 DNA: TGTGCCAGCAGCTTAGGGCCAGGGATCTATGGC.

Notes on this clone: Coverage ceases 3 residues before the CDR3 finishes, and the germline J gene fills in the end. The chain has TRBV20-1 and TRBJ2-3, with 8 bases lining up with TRBD2. Germline trimming cut 6 bases from V and 0 bases from J; bases unmatched to any gene: 8. The CDR3 spans 15 residues. CDR1 DFQATT and CDR2 SNEGSKA come from the germline V gene (reference sequence). The CDR3 protein is CSANSGEGSTDTQYF. The covered CDR3 bases are TGCAGTGCGAATAGCGGGGAGGGGAGCACAGATACG.

Partial CDR3 DNA: TGTGCCAGCAGTCGATTAAATACAGGGGGCTTAGCCAATGAG. Protein: CASSRLNTGGLANE. The whole CDR3 reads CASSRLNTGGLANEQFF. V usage is TRBV6-2 or TRBV6-3 and J usage is TRBJ2-1; 9 nucleotides match TRBD1. The read finishes 3 residues shy of the CDR3 end, and the germline J gene is used to complete it. Germline lookup yields CDR1 MNHEY and CDR2 SVGEGT. The CDR3 extends over 17 amino acids. V dropped 5 bases and J dropped 6; count of bases not matched to a gene: 14.

Concerning this clone: The read gets to within 3 residues of the CDR3 end, and the germline J gene fills in the rest. The chain employs TRBV4-1 and TRBJ2-7; 7 bases fit TRBD1. Losses at the gene ends were 0 bases for V and 0 bases for J; bases not matched to a gene: 5. There are 16 residues in the CDR3. Germline V lookup: CDR1 MGHRA, CDR2 YSYEKL. Incomplete CDR3 DNA: TGCGCCAGCAGCCAAGAGGACAGGTCGAACTCCTACGAG. This codes for CASSQEDRSNSYE. The complete CDR3 sequence is CASSQEDRSNSYEQYF.

To note about this clone: The read stops 3 residues short of the end of the CDR3; the missing end is completed from the germline J gene. The chain links TRBV5-1 to TRBJ1-1; 7 bases agree with TRBD1. The CDR3 extends over 14 amino acids. Trimming removed 4 bases from V and 1 base from J; junction bases left unmatched: 4. CDR1 SGHRS and CDR2 YFSETQ come from the germline V gene. CDR3 loop: CASSMGQRNTEAFF. The sequenced part of the CDR3 DNA is TGCGCCAGCAGCATGGGACAGAGGAACACTGAA.

As regards this clone: With the read ending 3 residues before the CDR3 end, the germline J gene is used to fill in that end. The rearrangement joins TRBV5-1 to TRBJ2-7; 12 nucleotides align to TRBD1. CDR1 and CDR2 (germline): SGHRS, YFSETQ. This CDR3 is built from 15 residues. Unmatched junction bases numbered 8, after V lost 4 bases and J lost 6 bases. The CDR3 protein is CASSKGQGAFSEQYF. CDR3 bases read: TGCGCCAGCAGCAAGGGACAGGGGGCGTTCAGCGAG.

About this clone itself: Sequencing ends 3 residues short of the CDR3 end; the germline J gene provides the rest. This chain uses TRBV10-3 with TRBJ2-3, with D possibly being TRBD2 (6 bases). The V gene's germline CDR1 is ENHRY and CDR2 SYGVKD. CDR3 length: 14 amino acids. The covered CDR3 bases are TGTGCCATCAGTGAGTCGAGAGGGGAGGAGACG. It encodes CAISESRGEET. In full, the CDR3 reads CAISESRGEETQYF.

Comments on this clone: The sequence runs out 3 residues before the end of the CDR3; the remainder is reconstructed from the germline J gene. The V gene is TRBV6-1, the J gene TRBJ2-7; TRBD1 aligns across 9 bases. J was trimmed by 2 bases and V by 3 bases; bases with no gene match: 5. Germline CDR1 is MNHNS and CDR2 is SASEGT. The CDR3 totals 15 residues. The CDR3 bases that were read are TGTGCCAGCAGTGAGGGGGGGACAGGGACCTACGAG. Translated, it gives CASSEGGTGTYE. The full CDR3 reads CASSEGGTGTYEQYF.

A word on this clone: Sequencing ends 3 residues short of the CDR3 end; the germline J gene provides the rest. The chain has TRBV9 and TRBJ2-2; 9 positions match TRBD1. V was pared by 4 bases and J by 7 bases, with 8 bases of the junction left unmatched. The CDR3 runs to 15 residues. Germline lookup yields CDR1 SGDLS and CDR2 YYNGEE. CDR3 DNA (partial): TGTGCCAGCAGCCTTGGACAGGGGAAAGTCGGGGAG. Translating it yields CASSLGQGKVGE. The complete CDR3 reads CASSLGQGKVGELFF.

CDR3 DNA, as far as it was read: TGTGCCAGCAGCGCATATGACAGTGGGTACAATGAG. It yields the protein CASSAYDSGYNE. The entire CDR3 is CASSAYDSGYNEQFF. The J gene is TRBJ2-1, the V gene TRBV7-9, with D maybe TRBD1 (5 bases). The read comes to an end 3 residues before the CDR3 does, leaving the germline J gene to fill in the end. Germline V gene sequence: CDR1 SEHNR, CDR2 FQNEAQ (reference sequence). The CDR3 is 15 residues long. Trimming shortened V by 5 bases and J by 4 bases, and 15 bases separated the two germline ends.

About this clone: The observed sequence ends 3 residues before the CDR3 terminus, with the missing tail filled in from the germline J gene. The chain combines TRBV11-3 with TRBJ2-1; 9 bases map to TRBD1. This CDR3 contains 15 residues. The germline gives CDR1 SGHNT, CDR2 YENEEA. With 5 bases clipped from V and 8 bases from J, the junction kept 10 bases outside the gene matches. CDR3 DNA, as far as it was read: TGTGCCAGCAGCATGGGACAGGGTCTCGTGCATGAG. It is translated as CASSMGQGLVHE. The entire CDR3 protein reads CASSMGQGLVHEQFF.

Points on this clone: The read finishes 3 residues shy of the CDR3 end, and the germline J gene is used to complete it. The rearrangement uses TRBV5-1 and TRBJ2-1; D may be TRBD2 (6 bases). Germline CDR1 is SGHRS and CDR2 is YFSETQ. This CDR3 has 14 residues. V was pared by 0 bases and J by 7 bases, with 11 bases between. The CDR3 loop is CASSLDFSGNEQFF. The sequenced CDR3 bases are TGCGCCAGCAGCTTGGATTTCAGCGGGAATGAG.

As regards this clone: The read ends 3 residues before the CDR3 terminus; that terminus is restored from the germline J gene. The genes are TRBV29-1 and TRBJ2-3; a possible D gene is TRBD2 (5 bases). Trimming took off 6 bases at V and 0 bases at J, with 19 bases between the two ends. The CDR3 covers 16 residues. Germline loops: CDR1 SQVTM, CDR2 ANQGSEA. CDR3 loop: CSVGGSGPGSTDTQYF. Incomplete CDR3 DNA: TGCAGCGTCGGAGGTTCCGGTCCGGGTAGCACAGATACG.

Comments on this clone: With the read ending 3 residues before the CDR3 end, the germline J gene is used to fill in that end. The chain has TRBV6-4 and TRBJ1-2; D perhaps matches TRBD1 (5 bases). The ends were cut back, 4 bases at V and 2 bases at J, with 14 bases in the middle. This CDR3 is built from 15 residues. Looked up from germline, CDR1 is MRHNA and CDR2 is SNTAGT. Partial CDR3 DNA: TGTGCCAGCAGTGCGTCCGAGGGGAGCAACTATGGC. Translating gives CASSASEGSNYG. The full CDR3 reads CASSASEGSNYGYTF.

As to this clone: The read falls 3 residues short of the CDR3 end, and the missing part is taken from the germline J gene. Other DNA sequences of this sample code for an identical CDR3. The chain employs TRBV18 and TRBJ1-3; D possibly corresponds to TRBD1 (5 bases). CDR1 KGHSH and CDR2 LQKENI come from the germline V gene. Trimming removed 2 bases at V and 2 bases at J, with 7 bases between. The CDR3 sequence is 14 residues long. The sequenced part of the CDR3 DNA is TGTGCCAGCTCACCATCAGGGACTGGAAACACC. Translation gives CASSPSGTGNT. The full CDR3 reads CASSPSGTGNTIYF.